The present T cell receptor beta chain was sequenced within a study of shared clonotypes between healthy human individuals. Study outcomes and limitations: Naive subsets tended to show greater estimated richness than memory subsets.

As concerns this clone: As yet, its antigen is unknown.

The CDR3 is made up of 13 amino acids. CDR1 is MNHNY, CDR2 SVGAGI, per germline (reference sequence). With 6 bases removed from V and 9 bases from J, the gap between germline ends came to 16 bases. Genomic DNA of every subset was divided equally among multiple immunoSEQ plates. Each replicate PCR on the sorted subsets used 200 to 250 ng DNA (around 30,000 T cell genomes). Per the authors' pipeline: Filtering differed, since immunoSEQ gave only junction sequences and no quality scores. Produced via immunoSEQ multiplex PCR; TCRdb's table is partial and in-frame only. V, J and clone size are taken as reported in that table, and D and trimming were inferred from the DNA itself. The repertoire holds over 75,000 clones, 68% seen once, with roughly 50% in the top ten.

The sequencing sample was made of memory CD8+ T cells sorted from blood. Subset reported: CD45RO+ cells pooled with CCR7-negative TemRA cells. The chain carries TRBV6-6 and TRBJ2-3; possibly TRBD2 for D (6 bases). The source of this sequence is a man aged 30 to 45 in good health. CDR3 sequence: CASRWDSQLTQYF. CDR3 DNA: TGTGCCAGCAGATGGGACTCCCAATTGACGCAGTATTTT.